Included here is one TCR beta chain sequence, with context. Produced via immunoSEQ multiplex PCR; TCRdb's table is partial and in-frame only. The table has around 6,000 clones, 75% to 85% seen once; the top ten hold roughly 7.1%. Resections took place in Japan or China from about 2014 to 2017. Two lung cancer pathologists independently confirmed each histologic diagnosis. Premalignant or tumor cells were enriched by macro-dissection after pathologic assessment. The sample originates from a study of immune evolution from preneoplasia to lung adenocarcinoma. This CDR3 has 10 residues. V shed 7 bases and J shed 8 bases, with 8 bases lying between them. Looked up from germline, CDR1 is WSHSY and CDR2 is SAAADI.

The sequenced sample consisted of FFPE minimally invasive lung adenocarcinoma tissue. The source of this sequence is a person between 60 and 80 years old with lung adenocarcinoma. The chain couples TRBV10-2 to TRBJ1-1; the D is unclear. CDR3 residues: CASKEGEAFF. The CDR3 DNA is TGCGCCAGCAAGGAAGGCGAAGCTTTCTTT.